This TCR beta chain is drawn from a study of blood T cells in healthy people across ages. Next came a second PCR, run for about 7 to 12 cycles, which used a sample-barcoded 5' primer along with a J-beta primer mix. Each CDR3 protein gets one entry after TCRdb re-called the 5' RACE reads with MiXCR. There are 1 million or so distinct CDR3 sequences in the sample; 25% occur only once, and approximately 0.71% lies in the top ten. This clonotype occurred a few times. Trimming took 4 bases from V and 0 from J; bases not matched to a gene: 2. CDR1 is LNHNV and CDR2 is YYDKDF in the germline V gene (reference sequence). The CDR3 is 15 amino acids. A further study also used this sample, focusing on T cells of mothers and their children.

Sequencing was performed on blood. This receptor was identified in a girl aged 2 to 9 in good health. The chain recombines TRBV15 with TRBJ2-7, with 11 bases fitting TRBD1. CDR3 amino acids: CATSTGTGGSYEQYF. In DNA, the CDR3 is TGTGCCACCAGCACCGGGACAGGGGGCTCCTACGAGCAGTACTTC.